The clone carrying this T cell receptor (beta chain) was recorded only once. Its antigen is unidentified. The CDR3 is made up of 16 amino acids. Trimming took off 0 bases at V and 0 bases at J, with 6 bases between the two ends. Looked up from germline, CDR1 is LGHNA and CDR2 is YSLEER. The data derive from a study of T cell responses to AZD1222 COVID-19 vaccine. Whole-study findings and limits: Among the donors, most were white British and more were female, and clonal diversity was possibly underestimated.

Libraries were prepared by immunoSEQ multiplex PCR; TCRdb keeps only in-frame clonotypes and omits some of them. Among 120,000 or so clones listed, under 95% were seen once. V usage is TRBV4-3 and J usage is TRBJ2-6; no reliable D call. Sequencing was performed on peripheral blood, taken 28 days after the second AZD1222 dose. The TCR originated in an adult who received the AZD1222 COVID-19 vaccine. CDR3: CASSQDRRSGANVLTF. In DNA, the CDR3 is TGCGCCAGCAGCCAAGATCGACGCTCTGGGGCCAACGTCCTGACTTTC.